This T cell receptor beta chain was captured in a study of cytomegalovirus exposure and HLA in healthy donors. Study background: Earlier sequencing of 150 million to 200 million T cells yielded 100 million to 140 million unique TCR beta sequences. Study-wide results and limits: Several top significant clusters appeared, in a later analysis, to be linked to common viral pathogens. The analysis excluded some indistinguishable V segments, including TRBV6-2 and TRBV6-3. Later, TCR association rates were found to vary by HLA locus, highest for DRB1 and lowest for HLA-C.

A word on this clone: Its antigen is unknown.

Looked up from germline, CDR1 is MDHEN and CDR2 is SYDVKM. The CDR3 extends over 12 amino acids. Trimming stripped 4 bases from V and 5 bases from J, with 7 bases between. Amplification used 60 Vbeta primers and 13 Jbeta primers. Produced via immunoSEQ multiplex PCR; TCRdb's table is partial and in-frame only. The sample has 180,000 or so clones; roughly 79% are singletons. The sequence was obtained from a male donor in good health and CMV-seronegative. The sequenced sample was PBMCs. This chain connects TRBV28 to TRBJ2-3; D unclear. The CDR3 loop is CASSSTEDTQYF. In DNA form, the CDR3 reads TGTGCCAGCAGTTCTACAGAAGATACGCAGTATTTT.